This TCR beta chain comes out of a study of OX40 agonist ivuxolimab in advanced cancers. Notes on the research overall: Ivuxolimab was an agonistic, fully human IgG2 monoclonal antibody directed against OX40 (CD134), a costimulatory receptor. The point of sequencing TCRbeta in the periphery was to test whether ivuxolimab changed TCR sequence diversity and drove clonal T-cell expansion. Prior anti-PD-1, anti-PD-L1 or anti-CTLA-4 therapy was permitted, and 30% to 45% of dose-escalation patients had received checkpoint inhibitors. Intravenous ivuxolimab was administered to patients every 2 weeks at six dose levels: 0.01, 0.1, 0.3, 1.5, 3 and 10 mg/kg. The paper describes the monotherapy dose-escalation part (N ≈ 52 patients) of the phase I trial of ivuxolimab. In the dose-escalation cohort, 75% to 85% of patients were male, and the mean age was around 60 years with a range of roughly 20 to 85. Partial responses occurred in three dose-escalation patients, of whom one had hepatocellular carcinoma and two had cutaneous melanoma. Of the 50 to 55 patients in dose escalation, about 20 had hepatocellular carcinoma, about 15 had melanoma, 9 had renal cell carcinoma and 9 had head and neck cancer. Results and caveats for the whole study, not just this receptor: Low levels of normalized T-cell clonal expansion were also seen in some nonresponding patients. On average, CD8+ T cells showed more expanded clones than CD4+ T cells after ivuxolimab. Which antigens the clonally expanded peripheral T cells were specific for was not determined. At doses of 0.1 to 3.0 mg/kg, clonal expansion of both CD4+ and CD8+ T cells in blood was seen between baseline and week 6. Partial responders in the 0.1-3.0 mg/kg groups had among the lowest normalized peripheral clonal expansion, especially among CD8+ T cells.

Note on this clone: This clone's antigen is unknown. No per-base quality is available; no much larger clone lies one base away.

The germline V gene specifies SGHDN as CDR1 and FVKESK as CDR2. From the cysteine up to the phenylalanine, the CDR3 has a length of 15 residues. Only the CDR3 part of the read is kept: 45 bases, read in frame from the first base. A distance of 17 bases separates the germline ends of V and J, which lose 4 bases and 7 bases respectively. Genomic DNA was extracted from sorted cells for sequencing of the TCRbeta CDR3 region. The immunoSEQ Assay was used for sequencing of TCRbeta CDR3 regions. The immuneACCESS repertoire file appears here via TCRdb, limited to in-frame rearrangements. These files lack a portion of the clones; in checked studies, under half of the deficit traces to unresolved V genes, and the cause of the others is not known. Counted in this sample were 50,000 to 80,000 clones; around 90% of them appeared once. Approximately 5.2% of the sample is held by the ten biggest clonotypes. Patients with a history of autoimmune disease or receiving systemic immunosuppression were excluded from the trial. Peripheral blood for TCR sequencing was drawn from every dose cohort at baseline, at cycle 4 day 1 and at cycle 7 day 1. Samples came from an open-label, multicenter, first-in-human phase I dose-escalation trial of ivuxolimab. The trial enrolled adults with locally advanced or metastatic head and neck squamous cell, hepatocellular, melanoma or renal cell carcinoma. Before TCR sequencing, CD4+ T cells and CD8+ T cells were sorted from peripheral blood as separate populations.

The rearrangement joined TRBV14 to TRBJ2-1; the D gene cannot be named for sure. The receptor comes from an adult with an advanced solid tumor such as melanoma, head and neck, liver or kidney cancer. The sequencing used CD4+ or CD8+ T cells sorted from blood, collected in a trial of the OX40 agonist ivuxolimab. The CDR3 amino acid sequence is: CASSPTTGTWNEQFF. The nucleotide sequence is TGTGCCAGCAGCCCGACGACGGGTACGTGGAATGAGCAGTTCTTC.